This TCR beta chain is drawn from a study of T cells in Graves' hyperthyroidism and ophthalmopathy. This clonotype was recorded many times. RNA transcripts were the template for amplifying TCR beta CDR3 regions. With the HTBI primer set, the TCR CDR3 went through a first round of RT-PCR. TCRdb independently ran MiXCR on the multiplex PCR reads; one entry per CDR3 protein. The sample lists over 500,000 distinct CDR3 sequences, under 20% occurring once. Trimming shortened V by 0 bases and J by 0 bases, and 11 bases separated the two germline ends. Per the germline V gene, CDR1 is LGHDT and CDR2 is YNNKEL (reference sequence). This CDR3 is 16 amino acids long.

The sample consisted of blood. This sequence originates from a woman aged 18-35 years with Graves' ophthalmopathy. V usage is TRBV3-1 and J usage is TRBJ2-5, with D possibly matching TRBD1 (6 bases). Here the CDR3 DNA reads TGTGCCAGCAGCCAAGACATAGGGGGTCACCAAGAGACCCAGTACTTC. The encoded protein is CASSQDIGGHQETQYF.